The T cell receptor beta chain described here comes from a study of PD-1 blockade in mismatch repair-deficient tumors. Overall study results and limits: Tumor-resident clones, often absent from pretreatment blood, expanded after pembrolizumab and then contracted.

TCR sequencing covered a few patients who responded to pembrolizumab. For this clone: Its cognate antigen is unknown.

This CDR3 has 14 residues. Deletions cut 4 bases from V and 4 bases from J, with 12 bases between. CDR1 and CDR2 (germline): SGHNT, YYREEE (reference sequence). Here immunoSEQ multiplex PCR was the method, and the copy in TCRdb shows in-frame clones only, minus some. The data hold some 48,000 clones, with under 85% observed a single time. Specimen: PBMCs, collected before pembrolizumab treatment. The receptor's source is an adult with mismatch repair-deficient cancer. V gene TRBV5-4 combines with J gene TRBJ2-1; D possibly corresponds to TRBD2 (5 bases). CDR3 in DNA: TGTGCCAGCAGCAAGGATCGGGAATACAATGAGCAGTTCTTC. This gives the protein CASSKDREYNEQFF.